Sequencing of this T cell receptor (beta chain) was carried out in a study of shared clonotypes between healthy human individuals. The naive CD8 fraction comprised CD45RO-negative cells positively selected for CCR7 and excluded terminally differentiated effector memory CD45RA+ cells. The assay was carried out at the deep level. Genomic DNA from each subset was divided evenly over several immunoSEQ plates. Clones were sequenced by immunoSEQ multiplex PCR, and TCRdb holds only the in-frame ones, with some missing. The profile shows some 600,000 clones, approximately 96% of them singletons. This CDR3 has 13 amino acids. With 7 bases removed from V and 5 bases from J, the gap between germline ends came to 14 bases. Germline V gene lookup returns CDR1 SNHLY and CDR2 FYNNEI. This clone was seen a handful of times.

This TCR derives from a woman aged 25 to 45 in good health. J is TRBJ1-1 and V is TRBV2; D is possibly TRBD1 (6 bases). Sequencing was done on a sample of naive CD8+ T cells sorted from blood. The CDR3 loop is CASTGGLRTEAFF. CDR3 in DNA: TGTGCCAGCACGGGGGGCTTGAGAACTGAAGCTTTCTTT.